The table lists the clone carrying this T cell receptor (beta chain) with a few counts. The target antigen is unknown. The V and J ends lost 4 bases and 4 bases respectively, with 20 bases between them. The germline CDR1 and CDR2 sequences are SGHRS and YFSETQ. The CDR3 totals 16 residues. Amplification of TCR beta CDR3 regions used RNA as the template. Researchers ran a first-round RT-PCR on the TCR CDR3 using the HTBI primer set. One entry per CDR3 protein, called by TCRdb with MiXCR from the multiplex PCR reads. The repertoire holds over 500,000 distinct CDR3 sequences, more than 15% seen once, with about 29% in the top ten. This specimen comes from a study of T cells in Graves' hyperthyroidism and ophthalmopathy. Study-level results: The authors' 13 V-J model separated ophthalmopathy from stable hyperthyroidism. Blood samples included most of the expanded thyroid clonotypes exceeding 0.001.

Together with thyroid ultrasound, orbital computed tomography, serum thyroxine and TRAb, clinical symptoms were used for diagnoses. Input material: blood. This sequence was found in a woman in her thirties with Graves' ophthalmopathy. The V gene is TRBV5-1, the J gene TRBJ2-5; D is possibly TRBD2 (5 bases). The CDR3 DNA reads TGCGCCAGCAGCCCCGGGCGTTTGGGGAGCTTAGAGACCCAGTACTTC. This codes for CASSPGRLGSLETQYF.